This T cell receptor (beta chain) was obtained from a study of T cell repertoires in cytomegalovirus infection. Across the whole study: The public TCR beta signatures pointed to both CMV infection and matching HLA type. Broader study findings: The cumulative frequency of public TCR beta families identified carriers of CMV plus the relevant HLA. Ex vivo, HLA-C-restricted CMV-specific TCR beta clonotypes prevailed over the rest of the response.

This clonotype was seen repeatedly, ten times or more. The antigen is unknown. TCRdb analysed the reads with MiXCR anew, one entry per CDR3 protein. The repertoire has roughly 240,000 distinct CDR3 sequences, approximately 6.7% of them found once; the top ten carry under 7.5%. This CDR3 comprises 11 residues. Trimming took off 7 bases at V and 8 bases at J, with 14 bases between the two ends. Germline V CDR1 and CDR2: SQVTM, ANQGSEA. The specimen sequenced was PBMCs. The gene calls are TRBV29-1 and TRBJ1-2; D is possibly TRBD1 (5 bases). The receptor comes from a human donor in good health (CMV status not recorded). Some clones in this sample may be carry-over from other donors' samples. CDR3 in DNA: TGCAGCGACGGGGCCGGAGACGGCTACACCTTC. Translating it yields CSDGAGDGYTF.